The 9 T cell receptor beta chains below come from one sample, sequenced in a study of T-cell memory formation after mild COVID-19. Using its own MiXCR run on the 5' RACE reads, TCRdb lists one record per CDR3 protein. The top ten hold about 22% of the sample, which has about 430,000 distinct CDR3 sequences, more than 15% seen once. Source material: PBMCs or a T cell subset sorted from them (not recorded which). The receptors were gathered from a man in his late teens or twenties who had mild COVID-19 (a few samples of this study predate the infection). Cell type and time point are not known.

This clonotype has a handful of counts. The chain couples TRBV10-1 to TRBJ1-1; D is ambiguous. Trimming took 2 bases from V and 5 from J, leaving 12 bases between them. CDR3 length: 14 residues. The germline V gene encodes CDR1 WNHNN and CDR2 SYGVQD (reference sequence). The CDR3 reads CASSEGDDSTEAFF. CDR3 DNA: TGCGCCAGCAGTGAGGGAGATGATAGTACTGAAGCTTTCTTT.

The chain combines TRBV12-3 or TRBV12-4 with TRBJ1-5; maybe TRBD1 (6 bases). The CDR3 totals 13 residues. The V and J ends lost 7 bases and 6 bases respectively, with 13 bases between them. The CDR3 DNA reads as TGTGCCAGCAAGGAAGGGGGTTTTCAGCCCCAGCATTTT. It translates to CASKEGGFQPQHF.

The rearrangement links TRBV12-3 or TRBV12-4 to TRBJ1-3; D unresolved. This CDR3 is built from 13 residues. V lost 7 bases and J 3 bases, leaving 10 bases between the germline ends. CDR3: CASINGVGNTIYF. The DNA for the CDR3 is TGTGCCAGCATTAACGGGGTTGGAAACACCATATATTTT.

This clonotype was counted only a few times. The rearrangement links TRBV20-1 to TRBJ2-4, with no clear D. CDR1 DFQATT and CDR2 SNEGSKA come from the germline V gene (reference sequence). The ends were cut back, 0 bases at V and 4 bases at J, with 10 bases in the middle. This CDR3 comprises 14 residues. The CDR3 coding sequence is TGCAGTGCTAGAGATAGGAGACGGAAAAACATTCAGTACTTC. Protein product: CSARDRRRKNIQYF.

For this clonotype: Relative to the germline gene, one junction end is altered; a read error may explain this. The V call is TRBV7-6, the J call TRBJ1-2; TRBD1 might be the D (6 bases). CDR1 is SGHVS and CDR2 is FNYEAQ in the germline V gene. There are 15 residues in the CDR3. Here the CDR3 reads CARSLESSGEYGYTF. DNA for the CDR3: TGTGCCAGAAGCTTAGAAAGCTCAGGGGAATATGGCTACACCTTC.

This clonotype was seen more than once but under ten times. This chain connects TRBV27 to TRBJ2-2; D is unclear. Trimming shortened V by 3 bases and J by 4 bases, and 15 bases separated the two germline ends. The CDR3 is 16 residues long. Per the germline V gene, CDR1 is MNHEY and CDR2 is SMNVEV (reference sequence). Here the CDR3 reads CASSFWRSPPTGELFF. The CDR3 DNA reads as TGTGCCAGCAGTTTCTGGCGAAGTCCCCCCACCGGGGAGCTGTTTTTT.

In this sample, this clonotype turned up many times. This chain joins TRBV7-6 and TRBJ2-1; 13 positions match TRBD2. The junction had 7 bases not matched to a gene; V was cut back by 2 bases and J by 6 bases. The CDR3 extends over 17 amino acids. CDR1 and CDR2 from the germline V gene are SGHVS and FNYEAQ. In DNA form, the CDR3 reads TGTGCCAGCAGCTTAACTAGCGGGGGGGTTATTATCAATGAGCAGTTCTTC. Its protein is CASSLTSGGVIINEQFF.

This clonotype was recorded a few times. The V call is TRBV28, the J call TRBJ1-6, with 9 bases that match TRBD1. J was trimmed by 10 bases and V by 4 bases; bases with no gene match: 2. Germline values: CDR1 MDHEN, CDR2 SYDVKM. The CDR3 has 13 residues. CDR3 nucleotide sequence: TGTGCCAGCAGTTCGGGACAGGGCTCACCCCTCCACTTT. Its protein product is CASSSGQGSPLHF.

In its sample, this clonotype was seen a few times. CDR3 nucleotide sequence: TGTGCCATCAGACGGACTAGCAATCAGCCCCAGCATTTT. It yields the protein CAIRRTSNQPQHF. The V gene is TRBV10-3, the J gene TRBJ1-5; D gene unclear. The CDR3 is made up of 13 amino acids. Germline values: CDR1 ENHRY, CDR2 SYGVKD. Trimming removed 6 bases from V and 0 bases from J, with 6 bases in between.